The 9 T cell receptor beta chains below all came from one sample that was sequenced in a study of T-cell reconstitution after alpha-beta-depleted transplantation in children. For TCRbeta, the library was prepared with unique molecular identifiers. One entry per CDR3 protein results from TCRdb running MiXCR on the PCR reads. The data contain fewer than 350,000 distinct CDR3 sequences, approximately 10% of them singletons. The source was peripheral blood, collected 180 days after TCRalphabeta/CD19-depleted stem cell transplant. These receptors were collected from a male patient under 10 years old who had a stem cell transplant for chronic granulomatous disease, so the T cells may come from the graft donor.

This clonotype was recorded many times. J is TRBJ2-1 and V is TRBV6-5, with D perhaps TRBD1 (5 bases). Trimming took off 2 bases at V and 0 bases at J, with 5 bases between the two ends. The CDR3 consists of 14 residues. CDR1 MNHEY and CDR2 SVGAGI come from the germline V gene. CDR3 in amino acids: CASSYDSSYNEQFF. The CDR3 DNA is TGTGCCAGCAGTTACGACAGCTCCTACAATGAGCAGTTCTTC.

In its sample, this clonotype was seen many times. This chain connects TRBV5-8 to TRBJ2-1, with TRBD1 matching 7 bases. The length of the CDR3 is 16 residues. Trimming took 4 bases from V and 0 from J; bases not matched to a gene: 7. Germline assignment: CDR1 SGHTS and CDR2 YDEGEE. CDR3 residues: CASSNSRTGSYNEQFF. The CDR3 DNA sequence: TGTGCCAGCAGCAATAGTCGGACAGGCTCCTACAATGAGCAGTTCTTC. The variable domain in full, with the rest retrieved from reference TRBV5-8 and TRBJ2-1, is EAGVTQSPTHLIKTRGQQATLRCSPISGHTSVYWYQQALGLGLQFLLWYDEGEERNRGNFPPRFSGRQFPNYSSELNVNALELEDSALYLCASSNSRTGSYNEQFFGPGTRLTVL.

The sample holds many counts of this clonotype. The DNA of the CDR3 is TGCGCCAGCAGCCAAGATCCAACAAACTATGGAAACACCATATATTTT. Protein sequence: CASSQDPTNYGNTIYF. The chain is built from TRBV4-3 and TRBJ1-3; D is undetermined. This CDR3 comprises 16 residues. Germline CDR1 is LGHNA and CDR2 is YSLEER. V shed 0 bases and J shed 3 bases, with 12 bases lying between them.

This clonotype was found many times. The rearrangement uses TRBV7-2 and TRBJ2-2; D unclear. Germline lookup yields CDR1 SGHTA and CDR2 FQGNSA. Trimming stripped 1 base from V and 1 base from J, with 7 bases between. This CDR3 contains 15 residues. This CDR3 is CASSLGSMNTGELFF. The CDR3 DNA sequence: TGTGCCAGCAGCTTAGGGTCCATGAACACCGGGGAGCTGTTTTTT.

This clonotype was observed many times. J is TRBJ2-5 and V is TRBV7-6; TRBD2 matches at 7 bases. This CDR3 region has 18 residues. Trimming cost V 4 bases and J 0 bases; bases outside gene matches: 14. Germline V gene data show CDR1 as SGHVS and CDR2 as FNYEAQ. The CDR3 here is CASSSAGVPERYQETQYF. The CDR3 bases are TGTGCCAGCAGCTCCGCGGGAGTACCGGAAAGGTACCAAGAGACCCAGTACTTC.

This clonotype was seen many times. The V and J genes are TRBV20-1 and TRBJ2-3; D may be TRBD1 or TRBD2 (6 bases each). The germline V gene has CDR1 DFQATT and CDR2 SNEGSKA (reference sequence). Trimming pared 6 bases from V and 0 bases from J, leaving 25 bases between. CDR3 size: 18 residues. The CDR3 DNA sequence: TGCAGTGCGCGGGACTGGATAAAGGGGGAGATTAGCACAGATACGCAGTATTTT. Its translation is CSARDWIKGEISTDTQYF.

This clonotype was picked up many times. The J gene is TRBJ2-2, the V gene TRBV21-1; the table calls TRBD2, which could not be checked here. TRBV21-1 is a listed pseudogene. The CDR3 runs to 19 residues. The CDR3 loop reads CASRTLGLANHEGTGELFF. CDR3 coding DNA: TGTGCCAGCAGGACTTTGGGACTAGCAAACCACGAAGGGACCGGGGAGCTGTTTTTT.

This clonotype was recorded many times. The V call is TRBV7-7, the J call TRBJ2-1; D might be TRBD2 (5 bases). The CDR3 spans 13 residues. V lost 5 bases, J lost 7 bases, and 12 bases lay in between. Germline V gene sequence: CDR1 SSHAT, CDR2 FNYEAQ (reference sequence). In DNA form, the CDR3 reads TGTGCCAGCAGCCCCATACTAGGAAATGAGCAGTTCTTC. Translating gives CASSPILGNEQFF.

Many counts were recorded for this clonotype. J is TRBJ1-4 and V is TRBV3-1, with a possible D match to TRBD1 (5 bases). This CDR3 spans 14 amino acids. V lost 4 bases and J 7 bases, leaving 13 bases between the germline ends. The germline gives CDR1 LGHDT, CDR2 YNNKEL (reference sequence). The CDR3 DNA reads TGTGCCAGCAGCCGCCGGGGGGTGGCTGAAAAACTGTTTTTT. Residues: CASSRRGVAEKLFF.